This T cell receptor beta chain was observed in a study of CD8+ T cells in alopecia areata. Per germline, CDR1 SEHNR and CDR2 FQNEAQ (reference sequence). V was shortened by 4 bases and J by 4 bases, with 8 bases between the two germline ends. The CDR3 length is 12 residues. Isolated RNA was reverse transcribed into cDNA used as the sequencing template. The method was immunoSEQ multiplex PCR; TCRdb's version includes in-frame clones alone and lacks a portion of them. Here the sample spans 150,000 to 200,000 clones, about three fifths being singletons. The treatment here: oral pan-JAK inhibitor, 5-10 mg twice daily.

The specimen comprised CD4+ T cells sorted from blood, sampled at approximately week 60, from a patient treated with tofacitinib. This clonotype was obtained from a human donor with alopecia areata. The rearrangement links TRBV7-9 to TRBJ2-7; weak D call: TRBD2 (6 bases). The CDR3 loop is CASSSGDYEQYF. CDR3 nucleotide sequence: TGTGCCAGCAGCTCGGGGGATTACGAGCAGTACTTC.